This TCR beta chain appears in the sequencing data of a study of cytomegalovirus exposure and HLA in healthy donors. Findings and limits, study-wide: The analysis excluded some indistinguishable V segments, including TRBV6-2 and TRBV6-3. Among CMV-associated TCR beta chains, most appeared HLA-restricted in a later analysis.

Concerning this clone itself: Its target is not known.

The primer mix had 60 Vbeta and 13 Jbeta primers. Profiled with immunoSEQ multiplex PCR; TCRdb holds only in-frame clones, not every one. This sample yields 90,000 to 130,000 clones, of which about 80% are seen a single time; 2.5% to 3.5% belongs to the top ten. Trimming removed 1 base at V and 3 bases at J, with 13 bases between. Germline CDR1 is MNHNS and CDR2 is SASEGT. CDR3 length: 16 amino acids. The genes are TRBV6-1 and TRBJ1-5; no reliable D call. Input material: PBMCs. The TCR originated in a woman aged 18-35 years in good health and CMV-seropositive. The CDR3 DNA follows: TGTGCCAGCAGTGAAGACTGGGGAGGAGACAATCAGCCCCAGCATTTT. Its translation: CASSEDWGGDNQPQHF.